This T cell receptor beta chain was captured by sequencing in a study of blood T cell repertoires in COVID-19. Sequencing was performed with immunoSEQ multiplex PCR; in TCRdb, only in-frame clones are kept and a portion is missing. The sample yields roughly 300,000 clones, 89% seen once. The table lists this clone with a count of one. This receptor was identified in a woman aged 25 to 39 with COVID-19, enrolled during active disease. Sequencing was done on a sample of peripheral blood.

The CDR3 DNA sequence: TGCGCCAGCAGTGGAGGGGGCGGATATGGCTACACCTTC. It codes for CASSGGGGYGYTF. The gene calls are TRBV5-1 and TRBJ1-2; 7 bases agree with TRBD1. The V and J ends lost 5 bases and 5 bases, in that order; junction bases with no gene match: 6. This CDR3 has 13 residues. Looked up from germline, CDR1 is SGHRS and CDR2 is YFSETQ.